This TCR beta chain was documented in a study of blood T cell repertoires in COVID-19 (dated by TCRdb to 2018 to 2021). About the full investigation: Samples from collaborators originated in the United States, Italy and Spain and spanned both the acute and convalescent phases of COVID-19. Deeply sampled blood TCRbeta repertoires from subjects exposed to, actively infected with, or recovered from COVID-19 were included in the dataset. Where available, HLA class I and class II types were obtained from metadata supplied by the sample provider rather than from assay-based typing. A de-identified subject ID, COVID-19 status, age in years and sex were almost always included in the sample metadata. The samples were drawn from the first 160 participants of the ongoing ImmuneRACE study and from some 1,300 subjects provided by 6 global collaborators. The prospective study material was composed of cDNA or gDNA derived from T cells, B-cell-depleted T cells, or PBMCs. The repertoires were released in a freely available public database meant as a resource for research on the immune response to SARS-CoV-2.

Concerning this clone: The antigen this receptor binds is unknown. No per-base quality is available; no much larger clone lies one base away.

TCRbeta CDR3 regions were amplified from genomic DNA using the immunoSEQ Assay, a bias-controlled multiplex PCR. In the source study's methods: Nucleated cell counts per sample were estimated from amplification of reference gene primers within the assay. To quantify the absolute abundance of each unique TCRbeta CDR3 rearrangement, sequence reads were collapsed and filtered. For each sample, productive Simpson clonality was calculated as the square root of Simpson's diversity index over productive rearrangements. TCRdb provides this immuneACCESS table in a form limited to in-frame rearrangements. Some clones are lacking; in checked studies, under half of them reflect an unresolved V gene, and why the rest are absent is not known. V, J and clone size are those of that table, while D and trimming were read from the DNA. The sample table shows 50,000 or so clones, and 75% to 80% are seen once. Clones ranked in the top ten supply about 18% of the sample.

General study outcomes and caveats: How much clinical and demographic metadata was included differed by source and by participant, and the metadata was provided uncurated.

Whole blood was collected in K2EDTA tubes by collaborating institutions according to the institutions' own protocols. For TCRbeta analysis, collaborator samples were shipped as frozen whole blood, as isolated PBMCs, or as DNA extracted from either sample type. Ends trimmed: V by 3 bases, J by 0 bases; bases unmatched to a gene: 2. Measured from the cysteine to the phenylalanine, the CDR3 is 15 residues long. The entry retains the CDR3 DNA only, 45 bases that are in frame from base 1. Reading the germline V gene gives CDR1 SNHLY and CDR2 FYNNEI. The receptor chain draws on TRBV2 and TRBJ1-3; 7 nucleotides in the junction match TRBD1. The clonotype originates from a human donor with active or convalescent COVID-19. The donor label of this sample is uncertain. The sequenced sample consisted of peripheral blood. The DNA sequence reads TGTGCCAGCAGTGACAGGGGGAGCTCTGGAAACACCATATATTTT. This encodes CASSDRGSSGNTIYF.